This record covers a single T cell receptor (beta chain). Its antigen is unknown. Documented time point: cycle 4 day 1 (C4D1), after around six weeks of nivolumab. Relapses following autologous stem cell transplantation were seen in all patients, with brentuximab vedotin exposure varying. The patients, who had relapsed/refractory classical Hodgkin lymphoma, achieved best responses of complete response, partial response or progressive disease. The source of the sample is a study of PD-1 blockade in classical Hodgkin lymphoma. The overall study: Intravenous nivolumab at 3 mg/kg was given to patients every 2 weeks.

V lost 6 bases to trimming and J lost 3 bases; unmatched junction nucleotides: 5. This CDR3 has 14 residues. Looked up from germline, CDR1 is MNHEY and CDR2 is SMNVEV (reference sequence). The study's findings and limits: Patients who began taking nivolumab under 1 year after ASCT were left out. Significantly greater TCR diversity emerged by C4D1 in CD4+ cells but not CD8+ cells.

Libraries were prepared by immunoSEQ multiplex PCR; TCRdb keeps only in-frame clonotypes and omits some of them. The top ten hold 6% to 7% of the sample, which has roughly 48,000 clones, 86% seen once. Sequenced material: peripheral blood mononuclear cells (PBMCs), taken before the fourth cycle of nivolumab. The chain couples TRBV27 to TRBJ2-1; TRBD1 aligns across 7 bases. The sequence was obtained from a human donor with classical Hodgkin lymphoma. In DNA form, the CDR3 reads TGTGCCAGCAGCGCCGGACAGGTCTACAATGAGCAGTTCTTC. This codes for CASSAGQVYNEQFF.